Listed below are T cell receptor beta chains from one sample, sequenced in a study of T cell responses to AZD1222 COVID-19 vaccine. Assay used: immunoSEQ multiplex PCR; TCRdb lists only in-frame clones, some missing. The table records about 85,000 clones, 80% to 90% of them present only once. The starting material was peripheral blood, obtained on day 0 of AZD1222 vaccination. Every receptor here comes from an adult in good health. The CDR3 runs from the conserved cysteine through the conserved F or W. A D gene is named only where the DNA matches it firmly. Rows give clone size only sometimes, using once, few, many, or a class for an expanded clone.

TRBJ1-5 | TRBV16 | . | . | TGTGCCAGCAGCCAGACCACCCTTTTCCGGGGGGAGCATTTT | CASSQTTLFRGEHF
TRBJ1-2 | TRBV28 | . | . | TGTGCCAGCAGTTTGTCAGGGGCCTATGGCTACACCTTC | CASSLSGAYGYTF
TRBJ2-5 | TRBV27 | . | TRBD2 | TGTGCCAGCAGATCCTTGACTAGCGGTTACCAAGAGACCCAGTACTTC | CASRSLTSGYQETQYF
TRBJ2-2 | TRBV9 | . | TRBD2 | TGTGCCAGCAGCGTAGGAGGCGGGAGGGCACCCGGGGAGCTGTTTTTT | CASSVGGGRAPGELFF
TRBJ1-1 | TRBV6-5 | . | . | TGTGCCAGCAGTTACTCGCTATCGGGGAACACTGAAGCTTTCTTT | CASSYSLSGNTEAFF
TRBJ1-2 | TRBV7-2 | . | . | TGTGCCAGCAGCTTAGCAGGGGGGCCAGGCTACACCTTC | CASSLAGGPGYTF
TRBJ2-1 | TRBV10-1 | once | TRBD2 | TGCGCCAGCAGTGAGTCCGGGGGACTAGCCCTCAATGAGCAGTTCTTC | CASSESGGLALNEQFF
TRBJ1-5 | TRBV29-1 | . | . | TGCAGCGTTGGCGGACAGAACAGCAATCAGCCCCAGCATTTT | CSVGGQNSNQPQHF
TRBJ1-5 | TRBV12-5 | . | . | TGTGCTAGTGGTTTCCGGGGAAATCAGCCCCAGCATTTT | CASGFRGNQPQHF
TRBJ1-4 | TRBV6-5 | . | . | TGTGCCAGCGGGAAGGGGGGAGCGGGTGAAAAACTGTTTTTT | CASGKGGAGEKLFF
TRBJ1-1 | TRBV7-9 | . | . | TGTGCCAGCAGCCGTTGGCAGGGTAGTTCGGGACGGACTGAAGCTTTCTTT | CASSRWQGSSGRTEAFF
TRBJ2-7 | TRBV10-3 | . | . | TGTGCCATCAGTACAGGGCAACCCTACGAGCAGTACTTC | CAISTGQPYEQYF
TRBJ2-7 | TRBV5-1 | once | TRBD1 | TGCGCCAGCAGCTTGGAGGGGGCCGAGCAGTACTTC | CASSLEGAEQYF
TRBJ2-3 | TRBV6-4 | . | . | TGTGCCAGCAGTGACGGGAGCACAGATACGCAGTATTTT | CASSDGSTDTQYF
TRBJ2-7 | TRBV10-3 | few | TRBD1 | TGTGCCATCAGTCCGGGACAGACCTACGAGCAGTACTTC | CAISPGQTYEQYF
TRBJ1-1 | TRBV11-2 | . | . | TGTGCCAGCAGCTTGGAAAGGATTAACACTGAAGCTTTCTTT | CASSLERINTEAFF
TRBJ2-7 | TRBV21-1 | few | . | TGTGCCAGCAGCAAAGGTACAGGCCAAGGAGACTTC | CASSKGTGQGDF
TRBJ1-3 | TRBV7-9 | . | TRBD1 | TGTGCCAGCAGCCTCGGAGACAGGGAGGGAAACACCATATATTTT | CASSLGDREGNTIYF
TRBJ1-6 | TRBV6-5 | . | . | TGTGCCGCCGAGGGGGGCTCCTATAATTCACCCCTCCACTTT | CAAEGGSYNSPLHF
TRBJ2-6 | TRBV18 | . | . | TGTGCCAGCTCACCCCCGGGACGCGTAACCTCTGGGGCCAACGTCCTGACTTTC | CASSPPGRVTSGANVLTF
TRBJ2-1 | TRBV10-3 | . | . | TGTGCCATCAGTGAGCTTCGAGTGGGTGAGCAGTTCTTC | CAISELRVGEQFF